Below are 25 T cell receptor beta chains sequenced from a single sample in a study of sequential checkpoint blockade in melanoma. The treatment was: randomized to nivolumab then ipilimumab (arm A) or the reverse (arm B). The repertoire was sequenced with immunoSEQ multiplex PCR; TCRdb's copy has only in-frame clones and lacks some. The sample shows about 19,000 clones, approximately 73% of them seen only once. Sequenced here: CD8+ T cells sorted from blood (inferred from file names), sampled from a patient given nivolumab and ipilimumab in sequence. These receptors were obtained from a human donor with melanoma.

The genes are TRBV4-3 and TRBJ2-5, with 11 bases fitting TRBD2. The DNA end lines up better with TRBJ2-7; the J call may be wrong. The length of the CDR3 is 17 residues. Per the germline V gene, CDR1 is LGHNA and CDR2 is YSLEER. CDR3 bases: TGCGCCAGCAGCCAGGAGTTAGCGGGAGGGTACTCCTACGAGCAGTACTTC. Its translation is CASSQELAGGYSYEQYF.

The chain links TRBV7-9 to TRBJ2-7; 9 positions agree with TRBD1. This CDR3 has 16 residues. After removal of 1 base from V and 4 bases from J, the junction contained 8 bases not matched to a gene. Germline CDR1 is SEHNR and CDR2 is FQNEAQ (reference sequence). The CDR3 protein is CASSLVIGQGLYEQYF. The CDR3 bases are TGTGCCAGCAGCTTAGTAATCGGACAGGGGCTGTACGAGCAGTACTTC.

The table lists this clone with a count of one. CDR3: CASSLYSGLKEKLFF. The CDR3 coding sequence is TGTGCCAGCAGTTTATATTCAGGGCTAAAAGAAAAACTGTTTTTT. The chain links TRBV28 to TRBJ1-4, with a possible D match to TRBD1 (5 bases). The V end was cut by 1 base, the J end by 8 bases, with 14 bases between. The CDR3 is 15 amino acids. Germline lookup yields CDR1 MDHEN and CDR2 SYDVKM.

This clone was seen once. The chain links TRBV19 to TRBJ1-2; TRBD1 might be the D (5 bases). V shed 5 bases and J shed 5 bases, with 12 bases lying between them. The CDR3 runs 13 residues. Germline V gene lookup returns CDR1 LNHDA and CDR2 SQIVND (reference sequence). In DNA, the CDR3 is TGTGCCAGTAGTGGATGGGCAGGGTATGGCTACACCTTC. It codes for CASSGWAGYGYTF.

This rearrangement joins TRBV18 to TRBJ1-2; 9 bases line up with TRBD1. The V segment lost 4 bases and the J segment 5 bases; nucleotides outside the gene matches: 8. Germline loops: CDR1 KGHSH, CDR2 LQKENI. CDR3 length: 15 residues. The CDR3 spells CASSHEQGAFYGYTF. The CDR3 DNA reads TGTGCCAGCTCACATGAACAGGGGGCGTTTTATGGCTACACCTTC.

The chain joins TRBV5-1 to TRBJ2-7; 8 bases fit TRBD2. Germline V gene sequence: CDR1 SGHRS, CDR2 YFSETQ. The CDR3 totals 14 residues. V lost 1 base and J lost 4; bases outside the gene matches: 4. The CDR3 coding sequence is TGCGCCAGCAGCTTGCGGGGGGGCCCTTACGAGCAGTACTTC. Translating it yields CASSLRGGPYEQYF.

The chain links TRBV5-1 to TRBJ2-7; D gene uncertain. Germline CDR1 SGHRS, CDR2 YFSETQ. The CDR3 has 13 amino acids. V was shortened by 1 base and J by 5 bases, with 10 bases between the two germline ends. CDR3 sequence reads: CASSLTRMDEQYF. CDR3 sequence (DNA): TGCGCCAGCAGCTTGACCAGAATGGACGAGCAGTACTTC.

This chain connects TRBV7-6 to TRBJ2-5; D is perhaps TRBD1 (6 bases). The V and J ends lost 3 bases and 4 bases respectively, with 12 bases between them. The CDR3 has 14 amino acids. CDR1 is SGHVS and CDR2 is FNYEAQ in the germline V gene. CDR3: CASSFQGRGETQYF. The CDR3 nucleotides read TGTGCCAGCAGCTTTCAGGGGAGAGGAGAGACCCAGTACTTC.

This clone came up a few times. V is TRBV4-1 and J is TRBJ1-2, with 7 bases identical to TRBD1. V lost 0 bases, J lost 2 bases, and 6 bases stayed unmatched. Germline assignment: CDR1 MGHRA and CDR2 YSYEKL. This CDR3 has 16 amino acids. The DNA for the CDR3 is TGCGCCAGCAGCCAAGAACAGGGGTTTGGGAACTATGGCTACACCTTC. Protein: CASSQEQGFGNYGYTF.

The chain links TRBV4-1 to TRBJ2-1; 8 bases are a match to TRBD2. This CDR3 region has 18 residues. The germline gives CDR1 MGHRA, CDR2 YSYEKL. After removal of 0 bases from V and 4 bases from J, the junction contained 11 bases not matched to a gene. The CDR3 nucleotides are TGCGCCAGCAGCCAAGAAGGACGGGGGGGGAGTTTTTACAATGAGCAGTTCTTC. This encodes CASSQEGRGGSFYNEQFF.

This clone appeared a few times. This rearrangement joins TRBV11-1 to TRBJ2-1; D gene unclear. Germline CDR1 is SGHAT and CDR2 is FQDESV (reference sequence). V was shortened by 1 base and J by 0 bases, with 7 bases between the two germline ends. CDR3 length: 15 residues. CDR3 bases: TGTGCCAGCAGCTTAGAATCGGGCTCCTACAATGAGCAGTTCTTC. Residues: CASSLESGSYNEQFF.

This clone was counted only a few times. This chain uses TRBV2 with TRBJ2-3; TRBD2 matches at 12 bases. The junction had 5 bases not matched to a gene; V was cut back by 5 bases and J by 2 bases. The CDR3 is 16 amino acids. Germline CDR1 and CDR2: SNHLY and FYNNEI. DNA for the CDR3: TGTGCCAGCAGTCCCCTAGCGGGAGGGAACACAGATACGCAGTATTTT. As protein: CASSPLAGGNTDTQYF.

This clone was counted between two and nine times. The chain uses TRBV7-2 and TRBJ2-7, with 9 bases that match TRBD1. The junction had 6 bases not matched to a gene; V was cut back by 5 bases and J by 1 base. CDR1 is SGHTA and CDR2 is FQGNSA in the germline V gene. The CDR3 is 15 residues long. The CDR3 protein is CASSGTGTGSYEQYF. CDR3 DNA sequence: TGTGCCAGCAGCGGTACCGGGACAGGGTCCTACGAGCAGTACTTC.

This clone was seen a single time. The chain is built from TRBV11-2 and TRBJ2-7, with TRBD1 matching over 9 bases. The CDR3 has 15 residues. Per germline, CDR1 SGHAT and CDR2 FQNNGV. The V segment lost 4 bases and the J segment 6 bases; nucleotides outside the gene matches: 10. The CDR3: CASSSPGTGIGEQYF. The CDR3 bases are TGTGCCAGCAGCTCCCCCGGGACAGGGATAGGCGAGCAGTACTTC.

The V call is TRBV7-6, the J call TRBJ2-7; 9 bases align to TRBD1. The trim removed 5 bases at V and 2 bases at J, leaving 10 bases unmatched. This CDR3 comprises 16 residues. CDR1 and CDR2 from the germline V gene are SGHVS and FNYEAQ. CDR3 DNA sequence: TGTGCCAGCAGCGAAAGTCCGGGACAGGGACCCTACGAGCAGTACTTC. Translating gives CASSESPGQGPYEQYF. Full variable domain (rest looked up from reference TRBV7-6 and TRBJ2-7): GAGVSQSPRYKVTKRGQDVALRCDPISGHVSLYWYRQALGQGPEFLTYFNYEAQQDKSGLPNDRFSAERPEGSISTLTIQRTEQRDSAMYRCASSESPGQGPYEQYFGPGTRLTVT.

For this clone: Distinct nucleotide sequences in the sample also encode this CDR3. This sequence joins TRBV4-2 and TRBJ2-7; a possible D gene is TRBD2 (5 bases). Germline-derived CDR1 and CDR2 are LGHNA and YNFKEQ. The CDR3 is made up of 15 amino acids. Trimming pared 2 bases from V and 1 base from J, leaving 12 bases between. The CDR3 sequence: CASSQQRTGSYEQYF. CDR3 DNA sequence: TGTGCCAGCAGCCAACAGAGGACGGGATCCTACGAGCAGTACTTC.

V gene TRBV27 combines with J gene TRBJ2-1, with TRBD2 identical over 9 bases. Germline CDR1 MNHEY, CDR2 SMNVEV (reference sequence). The CDR3 sequence is 15 residues long. V shed 2 bases and J 11 bases; nucleotides not matched to a gene: 10. Written as DNA, the CDR3 is TGTGCCAGCAGTTTAGCGCCTCTAGCGGGGTTACAGCAGTTCTTC. It encodes CASSLAPLAGLQQFF.

The chain uses TRBV11-2 and TRBJ2-7; a weak D match, TRBD1 (5 bases). The V gene lost 1 base and the J gene lost 0 bases, with 13 bases spanning the gap. This CDR3 has 16 residues. Germline V gives CDR1 SGHAT, CDR2 FQNNGV. The CDR3 spells CASSLAPFDSSYEQYF. The CDR3 bases are TGTGCCAGCAGCTTAGCCCCCTTTGACAGCTCCTACGAGCAGTACTTC.

This clone was seen a handful of times. The chain carries TRBV7-9 and TRBJ1-4; D is unresolved. V was pared by 6 bases and J by 0 bases, with 8 bases between. The CDR3 totals 14 residues. Germline V gene data show CDR1 as SEHNR and CDR2 as FQNEAQ (reference sequence). CDR3 sequence reads: CASSQVSTNEKLFF. CDR3 nucleotides: TGTGCCAGCAGTCAGGTCTCAACTAATGAAAAACTGTTTTTT.

This clone was counted a single time. The chain joins TRBV27 to TRBJ2-1; 9 bases fit TRBD1. V was pared by 4 bases and J by 3 bases, with 7 bases of the junction left unmatched. CDR1 is MNHEY and CDR2 is SMNVEV in the germline V gene (reference sequence). The CDR3 length is 16 residues. This CDR3 reads CASSSGTGMLYNEQFF. The CDR3 DNA reads as TGTGCCAGCAGTTCCGGGACAGGGATGCTCTACAATGAGCAGTTCTTC.

This chain uses TRBV2 with TRBJ1-4, with no clear D. The germline CDR1 and CDR2 sequences are SNHLY and FYNNEI. Deletions cut 6 bases from V and 3 bases from J, with 14 bases between. CDR3 length equals 15 residues. CDR3 DNA sequence: TGTGCCAGCAGCCTCAGTCGATCCGCTAATGAAAAACTGTTTTTT. This codes for CASSLSRSANEKLFF.

This chain joins TRBV4-3 and TRBJ1-2; possible D gene TRBD1, 5 bases. Germline V gene data show CDR1 as LGHNA and CDR2 as YSLEER. The CDR3 covers 20 residues. V was trimmed by 0 bases and J by 4 bases, leaving 27 bases between them. DNA for the CDR3: TGCGCCAGCAGCCAAGATGGTCCCCTAGGACGGGGGGTGGCCTTCTATGGCTACACCTTC. Protein: CASSQDGPLGRGVAFYGYTF.

The chain joins TRBV9 to TRBJ1-1; D is perhaps TRBD1 (5 bases). The CDR3 is made up of 13 amino acids. Trimming stripped 4 bases from V and 7 bases from J, with 14 bases between. Germline values: CDR1 SGDLS, CDR2 YYNGEE. The CDR3 loop is CASSLRQYGEAFF. CDR3 in DNA: TGTGCCAGCAGCCTCCGACAGTATGGTGAAGCTTTCTTT.

The chain is built from TRBV5-8 and TRBJ2-2, with unresolved D. The V end lost 2 bases, the J end lost 6 bases, and 5 bases lay between the germline ends. Germline values: CDR1 SGHTS, CDR2 YDEGEE. This CDR3 is 12 amino acids long. The CDR3 protein is CASSFRAGELFF. CDR3 bases: TGTGCCAGCAGCTTTAGAGCCGGGGAGCTGTTTTTT. The complete variable domain, with remaining parts taken from reference TRBV5-8 and TRBJ2-2, reads EAGVTQSPTHLIKTRGQQATLRCSPISGHTSVYWYQQALGLGLQFLLWYDEGEERNRGNFPPRFSGRQFPNYSSELNVNALELEDSALYLCASSFRAGELFFGEGSRLTVL.

The chain links TRBV5-1 to TRBJ2-7; 11 positions match TRBD2. The germline V gene has CDR1 SGHRS and CDR2 YFSETQ. V shed 2 bases, J shed 6 bases, and the junction held 16 bases outside the gene matches. This CDR3 comprises 18 residues. The CDR3 coding sequence is TGCGCCAGCAGCTTCCCGACTAGCGGGGATACTCGACACGCCGAGCAGTACTTC. As protein: CASSFPTSGDTRHAEQYF.